Shown below are 23 T cell receptor beta chains from a single sample sequenced in a study of blood T cell repertoires in COVID-19. Assay: immunoSEQ multiplex PCR; the TCRdb copy retains only in-frame clones and omits some. The sample consists of under 70,000 clones, about 87% of them appearing once. Sequenced input: peripheral blood. These TCRs come from a man aged 45 to 65 with acute or convalescent COVID-19.

The J gene is TRBJ1-4, the V gene TRBV7-9; 9 nucleotides line up with TRBD1. Germline assignment: CDR1 SEHNR and CDR2 FQNEAQ (reference sequence). V dropped 5 bases and J dropped 4; count of bases not matched to a gene: 2. The CDR3 has 14 amino acids. Here the CDR3 reads CASSRQGGNEKLFF. For the CDR3, the DNA is TGTGCCAGCAGCCGACAGGGGGGTAATGAAAAACTGTTTTTT.

The rearrangement links TRBV19 to TRBJ2-2; the D gene is possibly TRBD1 (5 bases). This CDR3 is built from 14 residues. Germline assignment: CDR1 LNHDA and CDR2 SQIVND (reference sequence). V dropped 3 bases and J dropped 5 bases, with 10 bases sitting between them. DNA for the CDR3: TGTGCCAGTAGTATCTTGACAGTGACCGGGGAGCTGTTTTTT. As protein: CASSILTVTGELFF.

The rearrangement links TRBV7-2 to TRBJ1-2, with 8 bases aligning to TRBD1. The CDR3 runs to 15 residues. V lost 5 bases, J lost 0 bases, and 5 bases stayed unmatched. CDR1 is SGHTA and CDR2 is FQGNSA in the germline V gene. CDR3 in DNA: TGTGCCAGCAGCATAGGACAGGGAGCTAACTATGGCTACACCTTC. This translates into CASSIGQGANYGYTF.

The CDR3 here is CASSVGTSVGGELFF. In nucleotides, the CDR3 is TGCGCCAGCAGCGTCGGGACTAGCGTGGGCGGGGAGCTGTTTTTT. The chain recombines TRBV5-1 with TRBJ2-2; 10 bases map to TRBD2. The CDR3 contains 15 residues. From germline, CDR1 is SGHRS and CDR2 YFSETQ. V gave up 4 bases and J gave up 7 bases; unmatched junction bases: 7. Looking up the rest from reference TRBV5-1 and TRBJ2-2 gives the full variable domain: KAGVTQTPRYLIKTRGQQVTLSCSPISGHRSVSWYQQTPGQGLQFLFEYFSETQRNKGNFPGRFSGRQFSNSRSEMNVSTLELGDSALYLCASSVGTSVGGELFFGEGSRLTVL.

The rearrangement uses TRBV25-1 and TRBJ1-2, with D unclear. Germline V lookup: CDR1 MGHDK, CDR2 SYGVNS. Trimming left V 4 bases short and J 2 bases short, with 8 bases between. This CDR3 has 13 amino acids. The CDR3, as DNA: TGTGCCAGCAGTGTGGCAGGCAACTATGGCTACACCTTC. It translates to CASSVAGNYGYTF.

CDR3 DNA sequence: TGTGCCAGTAGATCGGGATATCGGAGCAATCAGCCCCAGCATTTT. As protein: CASRSGYRSNQPQHF. This chain uses TRBV19 with TRBJ1-5, with D uncertain. V gave up 6 bases and J gave up 1 base, with 13 bases separating them. Germline loops: CDR1 LNHDA, CDR2 SQIVND (reference sequence). The CDR3 is 15 amino acids.

This chain joins TRBV11-3 and TRBJ2-5; D is ambiguous. Trimming left V 2 bases short and J 3 bases short, with 10 bases between. The germline CDR1 and CDR2 sequences are SGHNT and YENEEA. The CDR3 consists of 14 residues. CDR3 amino acids: CASSLNGPEETQYF. The CDR3 nucleotides read TGTGCCAGCAGCTTAAATGGGCCAGAAGAGACCCAGTACTTC.

Only one count was recorded for this clone. The chain uses TRBV9 and TRBJ2-1; TRBD2 matches 8 bases. Per the germline V gene, CDR1 is SGDLS and CDR2 is YYNGEE. V trimming: 0 bases; J trimming: 4 bases; junction bases outside the gene matches: 3. The CDR3 totals 15 residues. The CDR3 DNA is TGTGCCAGCAGCGTAGCAGCGGGAGCTTACAATGAGCAGTTCTTC. Its translation is CASSVAAGAYNEQFF.

The rearrangement uses TRBV2 and TRBJ1-5, with TRBD1 identical over 9 bases. Unmatched junction bases numbered 8, after V lost 4 bases and J lost 7 bases. Germline CDR1 and CDR2: SNHLY and FYNNEI. This CDR3 spans 15 amino acids. CDR3 nucleotides: TGTGCCAGCAGTGGGGGACAGGGTCGGGGGCAGCCCCAGCATTTT. Translation: CASSGGQGRGQPQHF.

The chain couples TRBV11-2 to TRBJ1-2, with 8 nucleotides matching TRBD1. The V and J ends lost 5 bases and 6 bases, in that order; junction bases with no gene match: 14. The germline CDR1 and CDR2 sequences are SGHAT and FQNNGV. The CDR3 totals 16 residues. CDR3 residues: CASSPRRAGGADGYTF. CDR3 nucleotide sequence: TGTGCCAGCAGCCCCCGAAGGGCAGGGGGCGCCGATGGCTACACCTTC.

The chain uses TRBV7-6 and TRBJ2-5; D might be TRBD2 (6 bases). The V end lost 8 bases, the J end lost 6 bases, and 19 bases lay between the germline ends. This CDR3 region has 14 residues. The germline V gene has CDR1 SGHVS and CDR2 FNYEAQ. The CDR3 region is CASSPSLASKTQYF. Written as DNA, the CDR3 is TGTGCCAGCTCGCCTAGTCTAGCGTCCAAGACCCAGTACTTC.

The chain has TRBV15 and TRBJ2-3; D call uncertain. V lost 1 base and J lost 4, with 12 bases in between. Germline lookup yields CDR1 LNHNV and CDR2 YYDKDF (reference sequence). The CDR3 contains 15 residues. The CDR3 protein is CATSRGPQVPDTQYF. CDR3 bases: TGTGCCACCAGCAGAGGCCCTCAGGTGCCAGATACGCAGTATTTT.

A single count supports this clone. The chain couples TRBV3-1 (or the pseudogene TRBV3-2) to TRBJ1-3; the D gene is possibly TRBD1 (6 bases). Trimming left V 4 bases short and J 0 bases short, with 16 bases between. The germline gives CDR1 LGHDT, CDR2 YNNKEL (reference sequence). CDR3 size: 17 residues. Written as DNA, the CDR3 is TGTGCCAGCAGCCTATTGACAGGCACGAGCTCTGGAAACACCATATATTTT. Translated, it gives CASSLLTGTSSGNTIYF.

The rearrangement links TRBV10-3 to TRBJ1-2, with TRBD1 identical over 8 bases. CDR3 length equals 13 residues. The germline gives CDR1 ENHRY, CDR2 SYGVKD. The V and J ends lost 6 bases and 3 bases, in that order; junction bases with no gene match: 3. CDR3 residues: CAIRTQGDYGYTF. DNA of the CDR3: TGTGCCATCAGGACACAGGGGGACTATGGCTACACCTTC.

This chain connects TRBV10-2 to TRBJ2-5, with a weak D call TRBD2 (5 bases). The CDR3 contains 12 residues. Per the germline V gene, CDR1 is WSHSY and CDR2 is SAAADI. The V end lost 10 bases, the J end lost 3 bases, and 12 bases lay between the germline ends. The CDR3 is CATGINEETQYF. The CDR3 DNA reads as TGCGCCACCGGGATTAATGAAGAGACCCAGTACTTC.

This clone was observed a single time. This chain links TRBV9 with TRBJ1-4, with D tentatively TRBD1 (6 bases). This CDR3 region has 15 residues. CDR1 and CDR2 (germline): SGDLS, YYNGEE. V lost 0 bases to trimming and J lost 5 bases, with 11 bases between them. The CDR3 sequence: CASSVGGTLNEKLFF. The CDR3 DNA is TGTGCCAGCAGCGTAGGTGGGACACTAAATGAAAAACTGTTTTTT.

The chain couples TRBV7-3 to TRBJ2-1; TRBD2 might be the D (6 bases). Looked up from germline, CDR1 is SGHTA and CDR2 is FQGTGA. Trimming removed 4 bases from V and 4 bases from J, with 11 bases in between. The CDR3 length is 14 residues. The CDR3 spells CASSSVGGYNEQFF. The CDR3 bases are TGTGCCAGCAGCTCCGTCGGGGGTTACAATGAGCAGTTCTTC.

This chain links TRBV11-2 with TRBJ2-5; D is uncertain. There are 15 residues in the CDR3. Germline loops: CDR1 SGHAT, CDR2 FQNNGV. The V gene lost 0 bases and the J gene lost 2 bases, with 10 bases spanning the gap. The DNA for the CDR3 is TGTGCCAGCAGCTTAGATTATGACTTTCAAGAGACCCAGTACTTC. Protein sequence: CASSLDYDFQETQYF.

This chain joins TRBV7-2 and TRBJ2-5; D is perhaps TRBD2 (6 bases). This CDR3 has 13 residues. V dropped 6 bases and J dropped 5 bases, with 13 bases sitting between them. Germline-derived CDR1 and CDR2 are SGHTA and FQGNSA. The CDR3 protein is CASSPGGSETQYF. In DNA form, the CDR3 reads TGTGCCAGCAGTCCCGGAGGGTCCGAGACCCAGTACTTC.

The genes are TRBV9 and TRBJ2-3; 10 bases are shared with TRBD2. Germline trimming cut 0 bases from V and 5 bases from J; bases unmatched to any gene: 3. This CDR3 region has 15 residues. Germline assignment: CDR1 SGDLS and CDR2 YYNGEE. The CDR3 DNA sequence: TGTGCCAGCAGCGTAGGAATAGCGGGGGGAGATACGCAGTATTTT. Protein product: CASSVGIAGGDTQYF.

The chain joins TRBV4-1 to TRBJ2-7, with D unclear. Germline CDR1 MGHRA, CDR2 YSYEKL. Between the trimmed V and J ends, which lost 1 base and 3 bases, there was a span of 10 bases. The CDR3 has 14 residues. CDR3 region: CASSQGSQFYEQYF. CDR3 DNA sequence: TGCGCCAGCAGCCAAGGTTCGCAGTTCTACGAGCAGTACTTC.

V and J are TRBV4-1 and TRBJ2-5; D uncertain. Germline lookup yields CDR1 MGHRA and CDR2 YSYEKL. The CDR3 spans 13 residues. V was clipped by 4 bases and J by 4 bases, with 10 bases between them. CDR3 in DNA: TGCGCCAGCAGCCCCCTACCTTCAGAGACCCAGTACTTC. Its protein is CASSPLPSETQYF.

This chain links TRBV27 with TRBJ2-3; tentatively, D is TRBD2 (6 bases). The CDR3 is 15 amino acids. V was cut by 7 bases and J by 0 bases, with 14 bases left in between. The germline V gene has CDR1 MNHEY and CDR2 SMNVEV (reference sequence). The chain's CDR3 is CASTPLAPSTDTQYF. The CDR3 DNA sequence: TGTGCCAGCACTCCACTAGCTCCCAGCACAGATACGCAGTATTTT.